Listed below are T cell receptor beta chains from one sample, sequenced in a study of OX40 agonist ivuxolimab in advanced cancers. Assay: immunoSEQ multiplex PCR; the TCRdb copy retains only in-frame clones and omits some. The repertoire holds 82,000 or so clones, with around nine tenths as singletons. The sequencing here drew on CD4+ or CD8+ T cells sorted from blood, taken in a trial of the OX40 agonist ivuxolimab. The receptors derive from an adult with an advanced solid tumor such as melanoma, head and neck, liver or kidney cancer. Both conserved end residues are trimmed from each CDR3.

TRBV5-1	TRBJ2-7	ASSPGLAGGSYEQY
TRBV19	TRBJ2-1	ASSRSIYNEQF
TRBV7-2	TRBJ2-7	ASSLVPVGGEQY
TRBV29-1	TRBJ2-1	SVGTSGRDEQF
TRBV19	TRBJ2-3	ASSIGGWPDTQY
TRBV7-2	TRBJ2-3	ASSLNPSVEDTQY
TRBV11-2	TRBJ1-3	ASSFYSAGNTIY
TRBV7-2	TRBJ1-1	ASSLAPTGANTEAF
TRBV4-3	TRBJ2-1	ASSQSTSSYNEQF
TRBV5-4	TRBJ2-5	ASSLTSGSGRETQY
TRBV5-6	TRBJ2-7	ASSLALAGVVYEQY
TRBV9	TRBJ2-5	ASSVEVSQETQY
TRBV10-1	TRBJ2-2	ASSEGRVANTGELF
TRBV10-3	TRBJ2-7	AISGTRSEQY
TRBV28	TRBJ1-5	ASTGVNQPQH
TRBV18	TRBJ2-7	ASSPGQREQY
TRBV19	TRBJ2-5	ASSTGQGRVGETQY
TRBV28	TRBJ2-6	ASSMTRGVAGANVLT
TRBV28	TRBJ2-1	ASSLWGQGQGETNEQF
TRBV28	TRBJ1-2	ASSTTGDAFYGYT
TRBV5-4	TRBJ2-1	ASSLVTNEQF
TRBV6-4	TRBJ2-2	ASSGQGSGELF
TRBV5-5	TRBJ2-7	ASSLGLQEQY
TRBV18	TRBJ1-2	ASSPFTGQGAQNGYT
TRBV10-3	TRBJ2-1	AISGQGEAHWGYNEQF
TRBV7-2	TRBJ2-7	ASSLAGGYYEQY
TRBV28	TRBJ1-5	ASSGGSRQPQH
TRBV7-2	TRBJ1-1	ASRRTGALNTEAF
TRBV5-1	TRBJ2-7	ASSWGQSYEQY
TRBV5-1	TRBJ1-3	ASSFAGAENTIY
TRBV20-1	TRBJ2-7	SANQGIEQY
TRBV28	TRBJ2-7	ATSQAGTGLYEQY
TRBV29-1	TRBJ2-1	SVSPWQTEQF
TRBV9	TRBJ2-3	ASSPYSGREDTQY
TRBV6-8	TRBJ2-1	ASSTGGRRAPNEQF
TRBV28	TRBJ1-2	ASSITGTGGSYGYT
TRBV5-6	TRBJ1-1	ASRGLETEAF
TRBV19	TRBJ1-3	ASSPGGGNTIY
TRBV5-1	TRBJ1-2	ASSLPATGGYT
TRBV28	TRBJ1-2	AERGDYGYT
TRBV5-1	TRBJ2-3	ASSYGTAAGDTQY
TRBV2	TRBJ2-2	ASRGTGGAGELF
TRBV28	TRBJ1-3	ASSPSGTSGNTIY
TRBV19	TRBJ2-3	ASSISTGRTDTQY